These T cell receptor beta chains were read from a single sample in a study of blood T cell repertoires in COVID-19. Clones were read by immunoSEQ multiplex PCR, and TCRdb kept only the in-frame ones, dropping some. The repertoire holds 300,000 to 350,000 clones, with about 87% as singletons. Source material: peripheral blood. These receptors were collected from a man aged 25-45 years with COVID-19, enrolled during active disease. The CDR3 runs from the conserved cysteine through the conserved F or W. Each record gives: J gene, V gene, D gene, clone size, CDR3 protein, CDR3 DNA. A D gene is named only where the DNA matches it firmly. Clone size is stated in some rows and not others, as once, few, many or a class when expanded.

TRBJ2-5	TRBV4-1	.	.	CASSQQTQGETQYF	TGCGCCAGCAGCCAACAAACCCAGGGCGAGACCCAGTACTTC
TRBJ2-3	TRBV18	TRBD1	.	CASSPPGAVQGVGDTQYF	TGTGCCAGCTCACCCCCTGGGGCGGTCCAGGGGGTTGGAGATACGCAGTATTTT
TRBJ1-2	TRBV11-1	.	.	CASSLARRTDNYGYTF	TGTGCCAGCAGCTTAGCCCGCCGGACAGATAATTATGGCTACACCTTC
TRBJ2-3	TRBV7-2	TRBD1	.	CASSFHKQGGTQYF	TGTGCCAGCAGCTTCCACAAACAGGGGGGTACGCAGTATTTT
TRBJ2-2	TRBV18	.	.	CATLSNQATGELFF	TGTGCCACCCTGTCTAATCAAGCCACCGGGGAGCTGTTTTTT
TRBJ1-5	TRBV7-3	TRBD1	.	CASSFDRDQPQHF	TGTGCCAGCAGCTTCGACAGGGATCAGCCCCAGCATTTT
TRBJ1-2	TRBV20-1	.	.	CSASGGREIDGYTF	TGCAGTGCTAGTGGGGGCAGGGAAATAGACGGCTACACCTTC
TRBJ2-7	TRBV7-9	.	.	CASSRRDSSYEQYF	TGTGCCAGCAGCCGCCGGGACTCCTCCTACGAGCAGTACTTC
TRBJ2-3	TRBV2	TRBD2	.	CASREGLAGGEDTQYF	TGTGCCAGCAGAGAGGGACTAGCGGGAGGTGAGGATACGCAGTATTTT
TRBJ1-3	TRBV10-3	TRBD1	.	CAINQGEGNTIYF	TGTGCCATCAATCAGGGGGAAGGAAACACCATATATTTT
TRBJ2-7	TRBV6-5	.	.	CASSPILASEQYF	TGTGCCAGCAGTCCGATCTTAGCTAGCGAGCAGTACTTC
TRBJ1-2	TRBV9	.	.	CASSPPWGTANYGYTF	TGTGCCAGCAGCCCCCCGTGGGGGACTGCTAACTATGGCTACACCTTC
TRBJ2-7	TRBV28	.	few	CASSPGGPSEEQYF	TGTGCCAGCAGCCCAGGGGGGCCCTCTGAGGAGCAGTACTTC
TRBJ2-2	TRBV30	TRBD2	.	CAVGVAGGPVGELFF	TGTGCCGTGGGGGTAGCGGGAGGGCCGGTCGGGGAGCTGTTTTTT
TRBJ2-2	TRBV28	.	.	CASTSDSRSGELFF	TGTGCCAGCACCTCAGACAGTCGGTCCGGGGAGCTGTTTTTT
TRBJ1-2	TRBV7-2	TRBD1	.	CASSRRTGDGYTF	TGTGCCAGCAGCAGAAGAACAGGGGATGGCTACACCTTC
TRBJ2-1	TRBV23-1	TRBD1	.	CASSQSRGQVVSEQFF	TGCGCCAGCAGTCAATCTCGGGGACAGGTTGTAAGTGAGCAGTTCTTC
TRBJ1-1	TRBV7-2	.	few	CASSLQGNTEAFF	TGTGCCAGCAGCTTACAGGGGAACACTGAAGCTTTCTTT
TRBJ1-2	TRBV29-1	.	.	CSVFTGDYGYTF	TGCAGCGTTTTTACCGGGGACTATGGCTACACCTTC
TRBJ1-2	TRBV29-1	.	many	CSVTQGYGYTF	TGCAGCGTGACTCAGGGCTATGGCTACACCTTC
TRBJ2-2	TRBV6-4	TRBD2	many	CASSDGTSTGELFF	TGTGCCAGCAGTGACGGGACTAGCACCGGGGAGCTGTTTTTT
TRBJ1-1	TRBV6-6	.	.	CASSSPGNTEAFF	TGTGCCAGCAGTTCTCCAGGTAACACTGAAGCTTTCTTT
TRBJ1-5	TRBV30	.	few	CAWSDIGQPQHF	TGTGCCTGGAGTGACATCGGGCAGCCCCAGCATTTT
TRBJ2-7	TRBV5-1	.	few	CASSLDYEQYF	TGCGCCAGCAGCCTAGACTACGAGCAGTACTTC
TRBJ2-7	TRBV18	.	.	CASSSTSYEQYF	TGTGCCAGCTCGTCAACTAGCTACGAGCAGTACTTC
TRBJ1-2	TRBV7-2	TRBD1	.	CASSSDRVVSGYTF	TGTGCCAGCAGCTCCGACAGGGTGGTTAGTGGCTACACCTTC
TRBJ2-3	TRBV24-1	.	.	CATSETGVSKDTQYF	TGTGCCACCAGTGAAACGGGGGTGAGCAAGGATACGCAGTATTTT
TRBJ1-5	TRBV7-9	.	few	CASSLGRGSNQPQHF	TGTGCCAGCAGCTTAGGCCGAGGGAGCAATCAGCCCCAGCATTTT
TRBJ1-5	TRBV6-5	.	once	CASSGDQGSNQPQHF	TGTGCCAGCAGCGGCGACCAGGGGAGCAATCAGCCCCAGCATTTT
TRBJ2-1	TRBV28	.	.	CASSMAGTVGNEQFF	TGTGCCAGCAGTATGGCCGGGACTGTAGGGAATGAGCAGTTCTTC
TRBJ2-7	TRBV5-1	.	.	CATSSGTKGEQYF	TGCGCCACCAGTAGTGGGACAAAAGGCGAGCAGTACTTC
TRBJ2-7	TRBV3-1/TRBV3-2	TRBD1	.	CASSHASNRGPVDEQYF	TGTGCCAGCAGCCACGCATCAAACAGGGGGCCCGTCGACGAGCAGTACTTC
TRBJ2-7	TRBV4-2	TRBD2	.	CASSPEGLAGDYEQYF	TGTGCCAGCAGCCCGGAGGGACTAGCGGGAGACTACGAGCAGTACTTC
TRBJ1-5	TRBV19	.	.	CASRFRAQGNQPQHF	TGTGCCAGTAGGTTCAGGGCCCAAGGCAATCAGCCCCAGCATTTT
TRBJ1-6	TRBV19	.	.	CASSIVTVLGSYNSPLHF	TGTGCCAGTAGTATAGTAACAGTTCTTGGCTCCTATAATTCACCCCTCCACTTT